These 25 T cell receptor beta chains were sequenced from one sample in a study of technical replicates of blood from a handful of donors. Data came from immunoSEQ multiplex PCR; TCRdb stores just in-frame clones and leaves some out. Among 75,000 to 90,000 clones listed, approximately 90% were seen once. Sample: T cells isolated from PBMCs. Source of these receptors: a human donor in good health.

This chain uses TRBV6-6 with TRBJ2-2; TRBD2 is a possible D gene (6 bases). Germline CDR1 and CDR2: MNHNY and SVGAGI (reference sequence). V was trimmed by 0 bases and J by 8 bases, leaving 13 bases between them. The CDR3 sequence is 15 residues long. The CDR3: CASSYSKGRQGELFF. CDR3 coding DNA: TGTGCCAGCAGTTACTCGAAAGGGAGGCAGGGGGAGCTGTTTTTT.

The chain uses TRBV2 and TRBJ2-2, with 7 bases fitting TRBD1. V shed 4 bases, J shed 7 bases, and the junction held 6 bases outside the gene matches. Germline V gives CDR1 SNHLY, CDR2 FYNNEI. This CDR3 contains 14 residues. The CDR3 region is CASSVTGMRGELFF. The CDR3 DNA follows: TGTGCCAGCAGTGTGACAGGGATGCGCGGGGAGCTGTTTTTT.

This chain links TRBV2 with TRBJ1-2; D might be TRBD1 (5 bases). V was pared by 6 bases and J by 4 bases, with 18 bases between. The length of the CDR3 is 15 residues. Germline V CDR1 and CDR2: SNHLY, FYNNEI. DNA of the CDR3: TGTGCCAGCAGCCTTAGGGGTGACAGTTTCTATGGCTACACCTTC. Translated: CASSLRGDSFYGYTF. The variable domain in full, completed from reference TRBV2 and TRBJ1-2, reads EPEVTQTPSHQVTQMGQEVILRCVPISNHLYFYWYRQILGQKVEFLVSFYNNEISEKSEIFDDQFSVERPDGSNFTLKIRSTKLEDSAMYFCASSLRGDSFYGYTFGSGTRLTVV.

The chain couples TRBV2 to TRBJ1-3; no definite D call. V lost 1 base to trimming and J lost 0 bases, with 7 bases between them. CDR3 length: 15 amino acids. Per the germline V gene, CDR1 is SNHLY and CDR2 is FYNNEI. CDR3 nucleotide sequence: TGTGCCAGCAGTGAAGGGGCCCACTCTGGAAACACCATATATTTT. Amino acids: CASSEGAHSGNTIYF.

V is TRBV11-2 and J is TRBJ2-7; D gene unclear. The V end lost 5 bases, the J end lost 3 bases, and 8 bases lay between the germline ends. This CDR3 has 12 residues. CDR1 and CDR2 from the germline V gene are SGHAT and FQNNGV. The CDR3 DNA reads TGTGCCAGCAGCAGCCAAAACTACGAGCAGTACTTC. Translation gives CASSSQNYEQYF.

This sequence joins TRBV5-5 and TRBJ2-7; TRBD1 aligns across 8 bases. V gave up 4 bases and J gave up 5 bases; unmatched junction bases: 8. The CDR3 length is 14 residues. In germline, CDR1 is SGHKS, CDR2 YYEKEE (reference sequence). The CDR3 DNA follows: TGTGCCAGCAGCGTAGCGACAGGGGCACACGAGCAGTACTTC. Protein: CASSVATGAHEQYF.

The CDR3, as DNA: TGTGCCAGCAGTTTTCTATTAGGGGTACAAGCCGGGGAGCTGTTTTTT. Amino acids: CASSFLLGVQAGELFF. This chain joins TRBV27 and TRBJ2-2; possible D gene TRBD1, 5 bases. The CDR3 totals 16 residues. V was cut by 3 bases and J by 6 bases, with 17 bases left in between. Germline loops: CDR1 MNHEY, CDR2 SMNVEV (reference sequence).

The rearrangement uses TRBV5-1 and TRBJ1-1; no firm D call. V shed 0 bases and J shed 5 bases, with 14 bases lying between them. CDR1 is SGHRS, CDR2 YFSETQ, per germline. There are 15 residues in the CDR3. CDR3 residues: CASSLARPGLTEAFF. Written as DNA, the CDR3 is TGCGCCAGCAGCTTGGCGCGGCCCGGTTTGACTGAAGCTTTCTTT. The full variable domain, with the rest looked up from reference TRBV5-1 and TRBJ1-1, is KAGVTQTPRYLIKTRGQQVTLSCSPISGHRSVSWYQQTPGQGLQFLFEYFSETQRNKGNFPGRFSGRQFSNSRSEMNVSTLELGDSALYLCASSLARPGLTEAFFGQGTRLTVV.

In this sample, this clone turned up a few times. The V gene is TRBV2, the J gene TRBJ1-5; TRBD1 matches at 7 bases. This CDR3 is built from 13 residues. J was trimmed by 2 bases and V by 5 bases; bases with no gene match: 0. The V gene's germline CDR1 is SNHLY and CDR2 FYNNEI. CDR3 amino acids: CASSTGGNQPQHF. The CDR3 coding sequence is TGTGCCAGCAGTACAGGGGGCAATCAGCCCCAGCATTTT. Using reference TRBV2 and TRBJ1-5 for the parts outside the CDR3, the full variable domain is EPEVTQTPSHQVTQMGQEVILRCVPISNHLYFYWYRQILGQKVEFLVSFYNNEISEKSEIFDDQFSVERPDGSNFTLKIRSTKLEDSAMYFCASSTGGNQPQHFGDGTRLSIL.

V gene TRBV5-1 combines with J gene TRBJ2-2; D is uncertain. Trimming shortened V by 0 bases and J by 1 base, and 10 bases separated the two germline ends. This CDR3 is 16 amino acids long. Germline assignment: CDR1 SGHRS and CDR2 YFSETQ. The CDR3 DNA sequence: TGCGCCAGCAGCTTGGCCTCGGTTTTGAACACCGGGGAGCTGTTTTTT. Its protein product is CASSLASVLNTGELFF.

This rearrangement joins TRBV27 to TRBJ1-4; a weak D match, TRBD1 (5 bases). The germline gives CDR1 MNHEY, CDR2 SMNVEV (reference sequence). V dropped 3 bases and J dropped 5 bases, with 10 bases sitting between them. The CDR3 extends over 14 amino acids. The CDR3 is CASSFGGGNEKLFF. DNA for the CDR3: TGTGCCAGCAGTTTTGGGGGGGGGAATGAAAAACTGTTTTTT.

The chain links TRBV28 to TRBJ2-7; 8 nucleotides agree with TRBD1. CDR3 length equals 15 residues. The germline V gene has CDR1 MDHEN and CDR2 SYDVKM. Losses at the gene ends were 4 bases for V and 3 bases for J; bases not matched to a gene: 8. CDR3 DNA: TGTGCCAGCAGTTCAGTCGGAGGACAGGGCTACGAGCAGTACTTC. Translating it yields CASSSVGGQGYEQYF. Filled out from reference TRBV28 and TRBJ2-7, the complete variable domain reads DVKVTQSSRYLVKRTGEKVFLECVQDMDHENMFWYRQDPGLGLRLIYFSYDVKMKEKGDIPEGYSVSREKKERFSLILESASTNQTSMYLCASSSVGGQGYEQYFGPGTRLTVT.

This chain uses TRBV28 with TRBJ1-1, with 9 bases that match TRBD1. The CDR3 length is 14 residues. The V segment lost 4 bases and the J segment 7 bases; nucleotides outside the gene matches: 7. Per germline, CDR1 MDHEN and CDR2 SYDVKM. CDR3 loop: CASSYTGGADEAFF. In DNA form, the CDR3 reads TGTGCCAGCAGTTACACAGGGGGCGCGGATGAAGCTTTCTTT.

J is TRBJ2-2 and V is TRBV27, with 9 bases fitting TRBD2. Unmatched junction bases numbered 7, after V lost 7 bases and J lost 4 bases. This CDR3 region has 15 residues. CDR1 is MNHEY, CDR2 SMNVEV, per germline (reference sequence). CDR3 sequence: CASTGLAGSTGELFF. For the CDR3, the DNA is TGTGCCAGCACTGGGCTAGCGGGATCCACCGGGGAGCTGTTTTTT.

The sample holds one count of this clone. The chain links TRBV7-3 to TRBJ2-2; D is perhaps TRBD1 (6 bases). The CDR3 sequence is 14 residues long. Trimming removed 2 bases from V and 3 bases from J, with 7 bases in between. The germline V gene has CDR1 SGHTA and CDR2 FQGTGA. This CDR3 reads CASSLGGYTGELFF. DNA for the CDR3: TGTGCCAGCAGCTTAGGGGGCTACACCGGGGAGCTGTTTTTT.

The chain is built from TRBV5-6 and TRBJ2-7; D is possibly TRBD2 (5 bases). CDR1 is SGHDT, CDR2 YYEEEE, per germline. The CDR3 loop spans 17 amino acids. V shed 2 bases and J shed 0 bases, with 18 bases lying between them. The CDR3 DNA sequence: TGTGCCAGCAGCTTATTCGATGGCGGGCCCAGCTCCTACGAGCAGTACTTC. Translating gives CASSLFDGGPSSYEQYF. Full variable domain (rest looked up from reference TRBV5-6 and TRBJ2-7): DAGVTQSPTHLIKTRGQQVTLRCSPKSGHDTVSWYQQALGQGPQFIFQYYEEEERQRGNFPDRFSGHQFPNYSSELNVNALLLGDSALYLCASSLFDGGPSSYEQYFGPGTRLTVT.

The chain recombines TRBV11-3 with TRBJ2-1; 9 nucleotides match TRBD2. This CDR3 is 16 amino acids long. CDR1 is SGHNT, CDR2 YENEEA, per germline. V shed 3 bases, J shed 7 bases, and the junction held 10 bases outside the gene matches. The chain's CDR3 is CASSLPRAGGLNEQFF. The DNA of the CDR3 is TGTGCCAGCAGCTTGCCAAGGGCGGGGGGGCTTAATGAGCAGTTCTTC.

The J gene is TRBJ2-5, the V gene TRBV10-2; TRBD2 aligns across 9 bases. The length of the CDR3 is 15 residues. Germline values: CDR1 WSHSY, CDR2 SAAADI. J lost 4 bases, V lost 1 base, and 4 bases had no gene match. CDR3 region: CASSEFGTSRETQYF. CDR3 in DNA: TGCGCCAGCAGTGAGTTTGGGACTAGCCGAGAGACCCAGTACTTC.

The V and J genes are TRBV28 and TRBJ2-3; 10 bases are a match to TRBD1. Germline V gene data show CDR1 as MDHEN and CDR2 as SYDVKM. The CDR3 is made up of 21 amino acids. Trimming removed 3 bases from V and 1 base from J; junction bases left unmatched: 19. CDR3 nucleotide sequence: TGTGCCAGCAGTTTTGTGCGGGACAGGGGTTTTGGACTTTTAGGCACAGATACGCAGTATTTT. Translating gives CASSFVRDRGFGLLGTDTQYF.

This CDR3 reads CASSGQYGTGELFF. The CDR3 DNA is TGTGCCAGCAGTGGCCAGTATGGCACCGGGGAGCTGTTTTTT. The chain combines TRBV2 with TRBJ2-2; no clear D. Trimming took off 4 bases at V and 4 bases at J, with 10 bases between the two ends. Germline CDR1 and CDR2: SNHLY and FYNNEI. The CDR3 totals 14 residues.

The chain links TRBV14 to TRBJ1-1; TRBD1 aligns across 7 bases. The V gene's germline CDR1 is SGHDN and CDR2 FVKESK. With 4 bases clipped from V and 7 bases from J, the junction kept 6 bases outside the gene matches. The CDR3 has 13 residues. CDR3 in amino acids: CASSLGTASEAFF. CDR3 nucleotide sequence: TGTGCCAGCAGCCTCGGGACAGCGAGTGAAGCTTTCTTT.

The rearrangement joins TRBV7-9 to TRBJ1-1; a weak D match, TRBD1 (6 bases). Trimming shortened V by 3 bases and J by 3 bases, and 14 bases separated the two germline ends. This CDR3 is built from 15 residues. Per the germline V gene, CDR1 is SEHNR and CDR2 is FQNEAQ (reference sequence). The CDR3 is CASSLGRGLYTEAFF. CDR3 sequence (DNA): TGTGCCAGCAGCTTGGGGAGGGGGTTGTACACTGAAGCTTTCTTT.

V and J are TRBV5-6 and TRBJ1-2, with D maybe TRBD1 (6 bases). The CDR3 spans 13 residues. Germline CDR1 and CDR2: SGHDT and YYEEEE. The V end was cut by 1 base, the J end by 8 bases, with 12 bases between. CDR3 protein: CASSLWGTSGYTF. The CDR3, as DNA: TGTGCCAGCAGCTTGTGGGGGACAAGCGGCTACACCTTC.

The DNA of the CDR3 is TGCGCCAGCAGCTCTCCAGGGTCCTACAATGAGCAGTTCTTC. It codes for CASSSPGSYNEQFF. The rearrangement joins TRBV4-1 to TRBJ2-1; D is possibly TRBD1 (5 bases). Germline lookup yields CDR1 MGHRA and CDR2 YSYEKL. The CDR3 consists of 14 residues. V lost 5 bases to trimming and J lost 1 base, with 9 bases between them.

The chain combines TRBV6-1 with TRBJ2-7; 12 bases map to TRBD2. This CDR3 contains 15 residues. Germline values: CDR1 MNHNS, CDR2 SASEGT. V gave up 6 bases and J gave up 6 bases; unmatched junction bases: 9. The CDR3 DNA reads TGTGCCAGCAGCCCGACTAGCGGGAGTCGTACCGAGCAGTACTTC. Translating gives CASSPTSGSRTEQYF.